The rows below give T cell receptor beta chains drawn from one sample of a study of cytomegalovirus exposure and HLA in healthy donors. Measured with immunoSEQ multiplex PCR; TCRdb has only the in-frame clones, and not every one. Of about 200,000 clones in the sample, 82% are singletons; the top ten hold 0.08% to 0.1%. The sequencing input was PBMCs. The receptors originated from a boy aged 2 to 9 in good health and CMV-seronegative. Both conserved end residues are trimmed from each CDR3. Fields, in order: V gene, J gene, CDR3 protein.

TRBV9	TRBJ1-1	ASTFPLGEPEAF
TRBV9	TRBJ2-5	ASSAWDRDYQETQY
TRBV6-5	TRBJ2-1	ASSYIAARGDEQF
TRBV5-4	TRBJ1-1	ASSYPGQGNTEAF
TRBV25-1	TRBJ2-7	ASGRTGGTYEQY
TRBV11-2	TRBJ2-1	ASSLHLAGNFDNEQF
TRBV19	TRBJ1-1	ASSLGAMNTEAF
TRBV18	TRBJ1-2	ASSPGPNPYGYT
TRBV5-1	-	ASSSPSGTGPYEQY
TRBV2	TRBJ1-6	ASPETGGSPLH
TRBV5-5	TRBJ2-5	ASSIPGEETQY
TRBV7-2	TRBJ1-2	ASSLAAGGGYT
TRBV9	TRBJ2-5	ASSVTGSETQY
TRBV7-2	TRBJ2-5	ASSRGTEETQY
TRBV12-1	TRBJ2-5	ASSLQTGTSGGTQQETQY
TRBV7-2	TRBJ2-7	ASSSVFSYYEQY
TRBV7-2	TRBJ2-5	ASSLGGGGETQY
TRBV5-6	TRBJ2-3	ASSLSTGGADTQY
TRBV7-3	TRBJ2-3	ASSLLGGATSTDTQY
TRBV7-9	TRBJ1-1	ASSLAGGGRESEAF
TRBV18	TRBJ2-7	ASSPPRGVSYEQY
TRBV20-1	TRBJ2-7	SATGAREQY
TRBV7-2	TRBJ2-7	ASSSRGVSGGFSYEQY
TRBV2	TRBJ2-7	ASSEVGVEQY
TRBV10-3	TRBJ1-1	AISDTTGGTAF
TRBV5-1	TRBJ2-3	ASSKPTLLAGGLTPLRDTQY
TRBV2	TRBJ2-7	ASSERAGGTYEQY
TRBV18	TRBJ2-5	ASSPTGFQETQY
TRBV5-1	TRBJ2-5	ASSLALAGAQETQY
TRBV7-8	TRBJ2-4	ASSFVPEGGNSQY
TRBV4-3	TRBJ2-5	ASSQDRLGGTQY
TRBV13	TRBJ2-7	ASSLAGVAGGPYEQY
TRBV28	TRBJ1-1	ASSTRREGKNTEAF
TRBV5-1	TRBJ2-7	ASSPKTSGPGYEQY
TRBV19	TRBJ2-2	ASSIGREFTGELF
TRBV27	TRBJ2-3	ASSYTGDTDTQY
TRBV15	TRBJ1-1	ATSGPGSRGRAF
TRBV11-1	TRBJ2-7	ASSLGRGAHYEQY
TRBV7-2	TRBJ2-3	ASSLSPTSGGRTDTQY
TRBV15	TRBJ1-4	ATSSDYRNNEKLF
TRBV7-9	TRBJ2-2	ASSLKGQGTINTGELF
TRBV27	TRBJ2-5	ASSHGTSGRQETQY
TRBV5-8	TRBJ1-2	ASSLRSGLGQPNYGYT
TRBV5-1	TRBJ2-7	ASSLGQGITYEQY
TRBV11-2	TRBJ2-7	ASSFPPSADATYEQY
TRBV27	TRBJ2-1	ASSLSGLVYNEQF
TRBV6-5	TRBJ2-3	ASSYGGAKTDTQY
TRBV4-2	TRBJ1-5	ASSHRGGGQPQH
TRBV7-2	TRBJ2-1	ASSRAGGRNNEQF
TRBV2	TRBJ2-4	ASSGGTGNIQY
TRBV7-9	TRBJ1-1	ASSSGSTPEAF
TRBV11-2	TRBJ2-3	ASSFDRGVDTQY
TRBV7-2	TRBJ2-3	ASSLGLSTDTQY
TRBV7-9	TRBJ1-2	ASSSGGLRTYGYT
TRBV5-1	TRBJ2-7	ASSLVQSPGEQY